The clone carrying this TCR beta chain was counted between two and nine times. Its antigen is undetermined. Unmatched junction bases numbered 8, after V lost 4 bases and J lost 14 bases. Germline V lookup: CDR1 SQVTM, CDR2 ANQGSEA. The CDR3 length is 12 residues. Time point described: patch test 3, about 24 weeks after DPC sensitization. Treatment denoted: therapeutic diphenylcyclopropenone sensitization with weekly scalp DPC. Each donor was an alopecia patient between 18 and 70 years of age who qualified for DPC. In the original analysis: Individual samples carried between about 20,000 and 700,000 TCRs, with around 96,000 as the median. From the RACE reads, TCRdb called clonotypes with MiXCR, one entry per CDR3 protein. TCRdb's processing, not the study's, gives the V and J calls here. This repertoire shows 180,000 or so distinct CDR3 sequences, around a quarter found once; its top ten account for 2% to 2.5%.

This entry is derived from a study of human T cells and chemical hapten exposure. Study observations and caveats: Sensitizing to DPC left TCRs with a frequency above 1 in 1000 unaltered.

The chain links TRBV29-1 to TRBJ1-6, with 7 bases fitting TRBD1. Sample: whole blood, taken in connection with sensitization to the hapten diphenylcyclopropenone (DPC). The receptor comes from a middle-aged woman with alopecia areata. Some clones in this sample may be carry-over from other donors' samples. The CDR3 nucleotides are TGCAGCGTTGGAAATGACAGGGCCACCCTCCACTTT. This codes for CSVGNDRATLHF.